This TCR beta chain was found in a study of T cell repertoires in cytomegalovirus infection. Overall study context: A matching HLA type, together with CMV infection, was signaled by public TCR beta signatures.

This clonotype has just a few counts. Its target is unknown. MiXCR, run by TCRdb on the reads, gives a single entry per CDR3 protein. The sample has approximately 600,000 distinct CDR3 sequences, approximately 40% seen once. CDR1 is SGHAT, CDR2 FQDESV, per germline (reference sequence). The CDR3 loop spans 16 amino acids. V was shortened by 5 bases and J by 0 bases, with 16 bases between the two germline ends. The chain recombines TRBV11-1 with TRBJ1-1, with D hard to call. The sample consisted of cultured PBMCs, taken from culture after CMV antigen stimulation. The receptor comes from a human donor in good health (CMV status not recorded). Some clones in this sample may be carry-over from other donors' samples. The DNA of the CDR3 is TGTGCCAGCAGCCCAAGATCTCATCCGATGAACACTGAAGCTTTCTTT. It translates to CASSPRSHPMNTEAFF.